The clone carrying this T cell receptor beta chain was counted at least ten times. The sample belongs to a study of blood T cells in healthy people across ages. The CDR3 is 14 amino acids. Germline assignment: CDR1 SGHTA and CDR2 FQGNSA. The germline V and J ends were trimmed by 1 base and 4 bases, with 10 bases remaining between them. Together with a sample-barcoded 5' primer, a J-beta primer mix was included in a second PCR lasting about 6 to 12 cycles. TCRdb recomputed calls from the 5' RACE reads with MiXCR, one row per CDR3 protein. The sample comprises 1.5 million to 2 million distinct CDR3 sequences, 25% to 30% of which are singletons, and around 7.7% rests with the top ten.

V and J are TRBV7-2 and TRBJ1-2; D is perhaps TRBD1 (5 bases). This clonotype was sampled from a woman in her 30s in good health. Input material: blood. The CDR3 spells CASSLDTGFYGYTF. Here the CDR3 DNA reads TGTGCCAGCAGCTTAGACACAGGCTTCTATGGCTACACCTTC.